This T cell receptor (beta chain) was retrieved from a study of blood T cell repertoires in COVID-19. Study-wide background: Samples taken during acute and convalescent COVID-19 were collected in the United States, Italy and Spain.

Each recovered donor of Cohort 3 presented with two negative PCRs, clearance, or symptom resolution. Assay: immunoSEQ multiplex PCR; the TCRdb copy retains only in-frame clones and omits some. The sample gives roughly 150,000 clones, approximately 86% of which show up once; less than 20% is in the top ten. The V end was cut by 4 bases, the J end by 1 base, with 17 bases between. This CDR3 contains 17 residues. CDR1 SGHNT and CDR2 YYREEE come from the germline V gene (reference sequence). The chain recombines TRBV5-4 with TRBJ2-2, with D uncertain. The sequencing input was PBMCs or T cells enriched from blood (not recorded which). The source of this sequence is a man aged 55 to 70 who had recovered from COVID-19. The DNA of the CDR3 is TGTGCCAGCAGCCCCCAGAACGTTAACAGGAACACCGGGGAGCTGTTTTTT. Its protein product is CASSPQNVNRNTGELFF.